One T cell receptor (beta chain) is described in this entry. Its antigen is currently unknown. Germline CDR1 is SGHRS and CDR2 is YFSETQ. This CDR3 comprises 14 residues. V lost 0 bases and J 1 base, leaving 7 bases between the germline ends. Tissue processing of the graft released intraepithelial and lamina propria lymphocytes from it. The data were produced by immunoSEQ multiplex PCR, yet TCRdb's version contains in-frame clones alone and is incomplete. The sample gives 15,000 or so clones, 77% of which show up once; over 3.5% is in the top ten. The data stem from a study of graft-versus-host responses after intestinal transplantation. Study as a whole: As for transplant type, recipients had multivisceral, liver-intestinal, or isolated intestinal grafts. Each recipient received anti-thymocyte globulin induction, then tacrolimus and steroids for approximately 3 years. Whole-study results and caveats: High graft-versus-host to host-versus-graft clonal ratios were seen in allografts of patients with graft-donor T cell macrochimerism. The marrow of recipients harbored GvH clones, and ileum or blood showed some of them first.

The clonotype was recovered from a human patient who received an intestinal transplant, so some T cells may come from the graft donor. The sequencing here drew on ileum tissue, taken 27 days after intestinal transplant. This chain links TRBV5-1 with TRBJ1-1; no clear D. CDR3 in DNA: TGCGCCAGCAGCTTGGTTGTGGCGAACACTGAAGCTTTCTTT. This sequence encodes CASSLVVANTEAFF.